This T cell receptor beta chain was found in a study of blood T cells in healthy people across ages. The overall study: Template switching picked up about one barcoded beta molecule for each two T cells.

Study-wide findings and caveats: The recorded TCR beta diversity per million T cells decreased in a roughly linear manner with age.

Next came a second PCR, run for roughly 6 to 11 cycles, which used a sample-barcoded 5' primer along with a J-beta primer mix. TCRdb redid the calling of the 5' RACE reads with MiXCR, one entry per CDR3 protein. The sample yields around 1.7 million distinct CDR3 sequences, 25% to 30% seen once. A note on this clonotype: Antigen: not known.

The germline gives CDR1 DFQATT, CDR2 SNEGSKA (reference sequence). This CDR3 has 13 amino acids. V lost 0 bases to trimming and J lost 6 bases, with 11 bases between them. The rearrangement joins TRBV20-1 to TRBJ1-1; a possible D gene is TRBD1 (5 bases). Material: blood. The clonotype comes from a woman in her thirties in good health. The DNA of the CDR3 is TGCAGTGCTAGAGATCTTGGGGGACCTGAAGCTTTCTTT. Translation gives CSARDLGGPEAFF.